The 21 T cell receptor beta chains in this list originate from one sample, sequenced in a study of T cells in tuberculosis. Time point indicated: new active TB diagnosis, blood taken before or within 7 days of starting treatment. Libraries were prepared by immunoSEQ multiplex PCR; TCRdb keeps only in-frame clonotypes and omits some of them. Seen here are 47,000 or so clones, about 95% observed once, and the top ten hold over 1.1%. Here the sequenced sample was PBMCs, taken at tuberculosis diagnosis. These receptors were taken from an adult with tuberculosis.

The V and J genes are TRBV7-6 and TRBJ2-1; 7 nucleotides agree with TRBD1. The V and J ends lost 1 base and 4 bases, in that order; junction bases with no gene match: 4. The CDR3 covers 15 residues. From germline, CDR1 is SGHVS and CDR2 FNYEAQ. The CDR3 loop is CASSLEQGTYNEQFF. The CDR3 DNA follows: TGTGCCAGCAGCTTAGAACAGGGGACGTACAATGAGCAGTTCTTC.

This chain uses TRBV5-1 with TRBJ1-1, with unresolved D. The V end lost 3 bases, the J end lost 7 bases, and 7 bases lay between the germline ends. The germline V gene encodes CDR1 SGHRS and CDR2 YFSETQ. CDR3 length: 11 residues. This CDR3 is CASSYAGEAFF. CDR3 in DNA: TGCGCCAGCAGCTATGCCGGTGAAGCTTTCTTT.

The chain couples TRBV12-5 to TRBJ2-3; 11 bases match TRBD2. Germline lookup yields CDR1 LGHNT and CDR2 FRNRAP. The CDR3 is 16 residues long. The junction had 6 bases not matched to a gene; V was cut back by 4 bases and J by 3 bases. CDR3 residues: CASGSPGLAVTDTQYF. CDR3 nucleotides: TGTGCTAGTGGTTCTCCGGGACTAGCGGTTACAGATACGCAGTATTTT.

The V and J genes are TRBV9 and TRBJ2-1; D is possibly TRBD2 (6 bases). CDR1 is SGDLS and CDR2 is YYNGEE in the germline V gene. V shed 6 bases and J shed 7 bases, with 14 bases lying between them. This CDR3 spans 13 amino acids. The chain's CDR3 is CASTSTRENEQFF. CDR3 sequence (DNA): TGTGCCAGCACCTCGACTAGGGAGAATGAGCAGTTCTTC.

V gene TRBV5-1 combines with J gene TRBJ1-1, with D possibly matching TRBD1 (6 bases). The CDR3 consists of 13 residues. Trimming took 3 bases from V and 1 from J, leaving 7 bases between them. Germline V lookup: CDR1 SGHRS, CDR2 YFSETQ. CDR3 in amino acids: CASSSTGNTEAFF. CDR3 DNA sequence: TGCGCCAGCAGCTCGACAGGGAACACTGAAGCTTTCTTT. Full variable domain (outside the CDR3, taken from reference TRBV5-1 and TRBJ1-1): KAGVTQTPRYLIKTRGQQVTLSCSPISGHRSVSWYQQTPGQGLQFLFEYFSETQRNKGNFPGRFSGRQFSNSRSEMNVSTLELGDSALYLCASSSTGNTEAFFGQGTRLTVV.

The chain couples TRBV28 to TRBJ1-1, with TRBD1 matching over 8 bases. CDR3 length: 15 amino acids. Trimming cost V 5 bases and J 5 bases; bases outside gene matches: 10. The germline gives CDR1 MDHEN, CDR2 SYDVKM. The CDR3 loop is CASSKPTGARTEAFF. CDR3 coding DNA: TGTGCCAGCAGTAAACCGACAGGGGCGAGGACTGAAGCTTTCTTT. Together with reference TRBV28 and TRBJ1-1, the CDR3 gives the full variable domain: DVKVTQSSRYLVKRTGEKVFLECVQDMDHENMFWYRQDPGLGLRLIYFSYDVKMKEKGDIPEGYSVSREKKERFSLILESASTNQTSMYLCASSKPTGARTEAFFGQGTRLTVV.

CDR3 coding DNA: TGTGCCTGGAGCTCAGCAGGTCTTCCCCGTTATGGCTACACCTTC. Protein product: CAWSSAGLPRYGYTF. The chain couples TRBV30 to TRBJ1-2; D gene unclear. Germline V gene sequence: CDR1 GTSNPN, CDR2 SVGIG (reference sequence). V dropped 3 bases and J dropped 5 bases, with 19 bases sitting between them. The CDR3 has 15 residues.

This chain joins TRBV5-1 and TRBJ2-7, with 9 bases identical to TRBD1. The V gene end was trimmed by 0 bases and the J gene end by 7 bases; junction bases not matched to a gene: 14. CDR3 size: 17 residues. CDR1 is SGHRS and CDR2 is YFSETQ in the germline V gene. The CDR3 is CASSLAILGTGPGEQYF. CDR3 nucleotide sequence: TGCGCCAGCAGCTTGGCTATACTCGGGACAGGGCCAGGTGAGCAGTACTTC.

The chain has TRBV4-2 and TRBJ1-2; D is ambiguous. Trimming removed 2 bases from V and 8 bases from J, with 15 bases in between. The CDR3 consists of 14 residues. CDR1 is LGHNA, CDR2 YNFKEQ, per germline. The CDR3 coding sequence is TGTGCCAGCAGCCAATTCCGGGAGCCTCTAGGCTACACCTTC. Its translation: CASSQFREPLGYTF.

The chain joins TRBV30 to TRBJ2-2, with TRBD1 identical over 10 bases. The CDR3 is made up of 13 amino acids. Trimming removed 3 bases from V and 6 bases from J; junction bases left unmatched: 1. Germline CDR1 reads GTSNPN; CDR2 reads SVGIG (reference sequence). CDR3 protein: CAWRTGGSGELFF. The CDR3 coding sequence is TGTGCCTGGAGGACAGGGGGCTCCGGGGAGCTGTTTTTT. Combining the CDR3 with reference TRBV30 and TRBJ2-2 gives the whole variable domain SQTIHQWPATLVQPVGSPLSLECTVEGTSNPNLYWYRQAAGRGLQLLFYSVGIGQISSEVPQNLSASRPQDRQFILSSKKLLLSDSGFYLCAWRTGGSGELFFGEGSRLTVL.

Comment on this clone: The DNA is left out, because the CDR3 cannot be placed on it with certainty; the CDR3 is given as TCRdb lists it. V and J are TRBV2 and TRBJ1-1; the D call of TRBD1 is as the table states it, not checked on the DNA. The CDR3 numbers 13 amino acids, ends counted. In germline, CDR1 is SNHLY, CDR2 FYNNEI. This chain's CDR3 is CASILGPNTEAFF.

The chain has TRBV4-2 and TRBJ2-1; 9 bases agree with TRBD1. The V gene's germline CDR1 is LGHNA and CDR2 YNFKEQ. The J segment lost 5 bases and the V segment lost 3 bases, leaving 8 bases of the junction unmatched. The CDR3 consists of 16 residues. The CDR3 DNA sequence: TGTGCCAGCAGCCACACCGGGACAGGGTTACACAATGAGCAGTTCTTC. Encoded protein: CASSHTGTGLHNEQFF.

This rearrangement joins TRBV5-4 to TRBJ2-5, with 15 bases that match TRBD2. From germline, CDR1 is SGHNT and CDR2 YYREEE (reference sequence). This CDR3 contains 15 residues. V was clipped by 4 bases and J by 6 bases; unmatched bases: 4. The CDR3, as DNA: TGTGCCAGCAGCCCAGGACTAGCGGGAGGGCAGACCCAGTACTTC. Protein: CASSPGLAGGQTQYF. The variable domain in full, completed from reference TRBV5-4 and TRBJ2-5, reads ETGVTQSPTHLIKTRGQQVTLRCSSQSGHNTVSWYQQALGQGPQFIFQYYREEENGRGNFPPRFSGLQFPNYSSELNVNALELDDSALYLCASSPGLAGGQTQYFGPGTRLLVL.

This chain uses TRBV7-6 with TRBJ2-7, with 7 bases identical to TRBD2. The CDR3 has 15 residues. Per germline, CDR1 SGHVS and CDR2 FNYEAQ. V dropped 4 bases and J dropped 0; count of bases not matched to a gene: 6. The CDR3 is CASSSGGGVSYEQYF. Written as DNA, the CDR3 is TGTGCCAGCAGCTCTGGGGGAGGGGTCTCCTACGAGCAGTACTTC. Together with reference TRBV7-6 and TRBJ2-7, the CDR3 gives the full variable domain: GAGVSQSPRYKVTKRGQDVALRCDPISGHVSLYWYRQALGQGPEFLTYFNYEAQQDKSGLPNDRFSAERPEGSISTLTIQRTEQRDSAMYRCASSSGGGVSYEQYFGPGTRLTVT.

This chain connects TRBV5-4 to TRBJ2-2, with a weak D call TRBD1 (6 bases). V was clipped by 0 bases and J by 3 bases, with 12 bases between them. The CDR3 runs to 16 residues. The germline V gene has CDR1 SGHNT and CDR2 YYREEE (reference sequence). The CDR3 loop is CASSLGYRVDTGELFF. The CDR3 DNA follows: TGTGCCAGCAGCTTGGGCTACAGGGTAGACACCGGGGAGCTGTTTTTT.

V gene TRBV5-1 combines with J gene TRBJ2-3; maybe TRBD1 (5 bases). V was trimmed by 2 bases and J by 1 base, leaving 5 bases between them. Germline V gives CDR1 SGHRS, CDR2 YFSETQ. CDR3 length: 13 amino acids. The CDR3 loop is CASSLQGTDTQYF. The CDR3 DNA follows: TGCGCCAGCAGCTTACAGGGCACAGATACGCAGTATTTT.

The J gene is TRBJ2-3, the V gene TRBV6-4, with 13 bases that match TRBD2. The germline V gene encodes CDR1 MRHNA and CDR2 SNTAGT. There are 20 residues in the CDR3. Trimming at V came to 2 bases and at J to 12 bases, leaving 23 bases not matched to a gene. CDR3: CASSDVGRAAPGLAGYGQYF. Here the CDR3 DNA reads TGTGCCAGCAGTGACGTGGGCAGAGCCGCTCCGGGACTAGCGGGGTATGGCCAGTATTTT.

The table lists this clone with a count of one. J is TRBJ2-5 and V is TRBV6-6; 9 bases agree with TRBD1. This CDR3 is built from 14 residues. The germline gives CDR1 MNHNY, CDR2 SVGAGI (reference sequence). The V gene end was trimmed by 6 bases and the J gene end by 4 bases; junction bases not matched to a gene: 6. CDR3 sequence (DNA): TGTGCCAGCAGCAGCGGACAGGGGAGAGAGACCCAGTACTTC. Translation gives CASSSGQGRETQYF.

This rearrangement joins TRBV6-1 to TRBJ2-1; TRBD2 matches 8 bases. Unmatched junction bases numbered 7, after V lost 2 bases and J lost 7 bases. Germline V gene lookup returns CDR1 MNHNS and CDR2 SASEGT. This CDR3 spans 15 amino acids. This CDR3 reads CASSELAGGGNEQFF. CDR3 DNA: TGTGCCAGCAGTGAACTGGCGGGAGGAGGGAATGAGCAGTTCTTC.

The chain links TRBV18 to TRBJ1-2; 9 bases are shared with TRBD1. The V and J ends lost 3 bases and 1 base, in that order; junction bases with no gene match: 3. Germline V lookup: CDR1 KGHSH, CDR2 LQKENI. This CDR3 spans 15 amino acids. CDR3 residues: CASSPRTGVNYGYTF. Here the CDR3 DNA reads TGTGCCAGCTCACCTCGGACAGGGGTTAACTATGGCTACACCTTC.

This rearrangement joins TRBV7-8 to TRBJ1-6; TRBD1 matches 7 bases. This CDR3 comprises 15 residues. The trim removed 5 bases at V and 7 bases at J, leaving 8 bases unmatched. The V gene's germline CDR1 is SGHVS and CDR2 FQNEAQ. As DNA, the CDR3 is TGTGCCAGCAGCACCCTGACAGGGATGAATTCACCCCTCCACTTT. Protein: CASSTLTGMNSPLHF.